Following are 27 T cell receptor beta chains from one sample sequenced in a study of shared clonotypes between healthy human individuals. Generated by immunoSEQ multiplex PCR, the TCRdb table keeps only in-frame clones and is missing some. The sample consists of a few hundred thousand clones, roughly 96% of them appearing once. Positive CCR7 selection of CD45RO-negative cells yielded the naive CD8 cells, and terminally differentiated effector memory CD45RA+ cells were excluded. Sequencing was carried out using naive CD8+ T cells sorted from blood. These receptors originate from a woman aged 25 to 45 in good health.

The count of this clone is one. The CDR3 DNA is TGTGCCAGTAGTTGGGGTATGAACTATGGCTACACCTTC. Protein: CASSWGMNYGYTF. The J gene is TRBJ1-2, the V gene TRBV19, with unresolved D. V lost 5 bases and J lost 2, with 9 bases in between. The CDR3 is made up of 13 amino acids. CDR1 is LNHDA and CDR2 is SQIVND in the germline V gene (reference sequence).

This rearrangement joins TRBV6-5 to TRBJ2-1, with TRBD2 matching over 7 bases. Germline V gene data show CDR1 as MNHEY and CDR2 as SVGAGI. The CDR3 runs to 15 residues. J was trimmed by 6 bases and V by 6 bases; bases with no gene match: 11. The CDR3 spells CASSSSGTFVNEQFF. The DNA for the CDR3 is TGTGCCAGCAGCTCAAGCGGGACGTTTGTCAATGAGCAGTTCTTC.

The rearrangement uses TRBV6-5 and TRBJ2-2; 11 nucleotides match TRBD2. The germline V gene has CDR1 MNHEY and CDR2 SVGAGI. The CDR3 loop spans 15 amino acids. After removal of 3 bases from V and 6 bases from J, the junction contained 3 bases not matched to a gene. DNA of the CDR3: TGTGCCAGCAGTTATGTAGCGGGAGGGCCCGGGGAGCTGTTTTTT. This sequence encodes CASSYVAGGPGELFF.

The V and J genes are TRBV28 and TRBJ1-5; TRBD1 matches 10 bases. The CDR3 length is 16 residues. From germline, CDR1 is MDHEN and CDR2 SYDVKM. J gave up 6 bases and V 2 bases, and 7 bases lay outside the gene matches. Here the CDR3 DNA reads TGTGCCAGCAGTTTACAGAGACAGGGGGCAAGTCAGCCCCAGCATTTT. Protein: CASSLQRQGASQPQHF.

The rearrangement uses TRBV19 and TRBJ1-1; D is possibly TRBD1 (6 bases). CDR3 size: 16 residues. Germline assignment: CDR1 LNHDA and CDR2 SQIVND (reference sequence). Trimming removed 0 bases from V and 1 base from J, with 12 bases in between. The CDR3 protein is CASSIDFWTANTEAFF. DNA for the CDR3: TGTGCCAGTAGTATAGATTTTTGGACAGCGAACACTGAAGCTTTCTTT.

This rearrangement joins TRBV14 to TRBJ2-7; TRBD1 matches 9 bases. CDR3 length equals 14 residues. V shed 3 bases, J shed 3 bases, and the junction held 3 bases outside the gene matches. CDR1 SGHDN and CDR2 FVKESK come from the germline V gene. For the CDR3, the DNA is TGTGCCAGCAGCCAGGGGGGACAGGGCTACGAGCAGTACTTC. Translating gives CASSQGGQGYEQYF.

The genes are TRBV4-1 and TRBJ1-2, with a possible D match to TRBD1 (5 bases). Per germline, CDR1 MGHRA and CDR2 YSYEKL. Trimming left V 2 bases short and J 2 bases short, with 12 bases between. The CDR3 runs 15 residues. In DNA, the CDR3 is TGCGCCAGCAGCCAATCGAAACAGGCGAACTATGGCTACACCTTC. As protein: CASSQSKQANYGYTF.

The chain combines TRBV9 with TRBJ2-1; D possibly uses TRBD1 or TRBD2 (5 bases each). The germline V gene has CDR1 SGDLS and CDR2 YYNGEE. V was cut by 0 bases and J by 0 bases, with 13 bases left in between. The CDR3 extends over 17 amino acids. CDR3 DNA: TGTGCCAGCAGCGTAGACCCCGATGGGGGCTCCTACAATGAGCAGTTCTTC. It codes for CASSVDPDGGSYNEQFF.

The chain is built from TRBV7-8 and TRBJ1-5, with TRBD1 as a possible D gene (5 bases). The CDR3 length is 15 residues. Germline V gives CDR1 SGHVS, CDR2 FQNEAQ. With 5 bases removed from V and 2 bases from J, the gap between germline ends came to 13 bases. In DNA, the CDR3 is TGTGCCAGCAGCAACCGCCGGGACGGCAATCAGCCCCAGCATTTT. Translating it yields CASSNRRDGNQPQHF.

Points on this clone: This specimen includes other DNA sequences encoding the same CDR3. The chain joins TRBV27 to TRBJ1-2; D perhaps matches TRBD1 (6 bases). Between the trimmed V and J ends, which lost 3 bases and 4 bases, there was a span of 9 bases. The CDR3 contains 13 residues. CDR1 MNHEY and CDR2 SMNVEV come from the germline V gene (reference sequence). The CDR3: CASSLTGFYGYTF. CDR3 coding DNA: TGTGCCAGCAGTTTGACAGGATTCTATGGCTACACCTTC.

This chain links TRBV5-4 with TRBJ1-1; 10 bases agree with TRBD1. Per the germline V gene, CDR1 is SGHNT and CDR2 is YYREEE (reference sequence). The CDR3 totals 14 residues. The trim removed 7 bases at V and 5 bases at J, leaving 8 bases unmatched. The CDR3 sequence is CASYPGQGSTEAFF. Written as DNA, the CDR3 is TGTGCCAGCTACCCGGGACAGGGGTCAACTGAAGCTTTCTTT.

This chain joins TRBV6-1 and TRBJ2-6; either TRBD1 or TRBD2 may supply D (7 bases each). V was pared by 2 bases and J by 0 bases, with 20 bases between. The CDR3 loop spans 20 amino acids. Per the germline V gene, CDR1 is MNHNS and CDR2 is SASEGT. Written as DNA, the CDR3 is TGTGCCAGCAGTGAAAGAATTGGGAGGGGGCAAAGCTCTGGGGCCAACGTCCTGACTTTC. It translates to CASSERIGRGQSSGANVLTF.

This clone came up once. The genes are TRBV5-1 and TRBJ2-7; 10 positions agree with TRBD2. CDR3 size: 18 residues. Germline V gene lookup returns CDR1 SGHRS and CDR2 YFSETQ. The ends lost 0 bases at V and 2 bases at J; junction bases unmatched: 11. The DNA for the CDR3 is TGCGCCAGCAGCTTGGATCCAGCGGGAGGGCTAGGGACCTACGAGCAGTACTTC. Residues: CASSLDPAGGLGTYEQYF.

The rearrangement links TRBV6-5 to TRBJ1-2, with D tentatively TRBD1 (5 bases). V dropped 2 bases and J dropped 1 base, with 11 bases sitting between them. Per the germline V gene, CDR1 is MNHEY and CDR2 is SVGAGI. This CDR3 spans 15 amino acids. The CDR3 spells CASSYGHPDNYGYTF. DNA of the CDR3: TGTGCCAGCAGTTACGGACACCCCGATAACTATGGCTACACCTTC.

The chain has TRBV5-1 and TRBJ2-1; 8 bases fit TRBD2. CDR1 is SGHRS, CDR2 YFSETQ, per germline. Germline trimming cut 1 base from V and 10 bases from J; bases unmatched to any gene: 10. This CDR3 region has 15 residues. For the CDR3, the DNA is TGCGCCAGCAGCTTGAGCGGGGGACCGTTTTTGGAGCAGTTCTTC. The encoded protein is CASSLSGGPFLEQFF.

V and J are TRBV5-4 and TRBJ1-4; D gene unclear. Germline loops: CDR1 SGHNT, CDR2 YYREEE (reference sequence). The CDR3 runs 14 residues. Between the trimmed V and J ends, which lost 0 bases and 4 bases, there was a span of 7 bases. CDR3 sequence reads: CASSLGGGNEKLFF. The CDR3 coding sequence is TGTGCCAGCAGCTTGGGGGGAGGTAATGAAAAACTGTTTTTT. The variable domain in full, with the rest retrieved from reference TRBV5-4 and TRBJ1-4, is ETGVTQSPTHLIKTRGQQVTLRCSSQSGHNTVSWYQQALGQGPQFIFQYYREEENGRGNFPPRFSGLQFPNYSSELNVNALELDDSALYLCASSLGGGNEKLFFGSGTQLSVL.

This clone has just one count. The CDR3 coding sequence is TGTGCCAGCAGGCGCCCAAACCGATGGGATATCTGGGTTGGTGAGCAGTTCTTC. It encodes CASRRPNRWDIWVGEQFF. This rearrangement joins TRBV27 to TRBJ2-1; no definite D call. V dropped 6 bases and J dropped 9 bases, with 30 bases sitting between them. The germline V gene encodes CDR1 MNHEY and CDR2 SMNVEV (reference sequence). The CDR3 is 18 residues long.

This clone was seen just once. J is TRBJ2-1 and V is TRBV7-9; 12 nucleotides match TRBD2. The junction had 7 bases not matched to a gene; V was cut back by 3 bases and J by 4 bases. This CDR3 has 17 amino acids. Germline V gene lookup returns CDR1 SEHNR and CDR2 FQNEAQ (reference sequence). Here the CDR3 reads CASSFRALAGGYNEQFF. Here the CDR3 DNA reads TGTGCCAGCAGCTTTAGGGCCCTAGCGGGAGGGTACAATGAGCAGTTCTTC. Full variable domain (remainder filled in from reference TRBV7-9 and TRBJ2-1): DTGVSQNPRHKITKRGQNVTFRCDPISEHNRLYWYRQTLGQGPEFLTYFQNEAQLEKSRLLSDRFSAERPKGSFSTLEIQRTEQGDSAMYLCASSFRALAGGYNEQFFGPGTRLTVL.

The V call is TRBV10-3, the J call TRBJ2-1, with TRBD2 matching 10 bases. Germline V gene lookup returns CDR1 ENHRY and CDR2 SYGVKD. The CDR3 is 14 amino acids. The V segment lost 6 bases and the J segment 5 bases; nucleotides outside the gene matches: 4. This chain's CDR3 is CAIRTAGGHNEQFF. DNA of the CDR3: TGTGCCATCAGGACAGCGGGAGGGCACAATGAGCAGTTCTTC.

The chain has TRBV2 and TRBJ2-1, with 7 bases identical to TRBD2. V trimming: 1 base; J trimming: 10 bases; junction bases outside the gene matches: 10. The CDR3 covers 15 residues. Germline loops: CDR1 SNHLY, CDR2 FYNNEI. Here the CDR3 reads CASSEGSATRGEQFF. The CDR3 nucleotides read TGTGCCAGCAGTGAAGGTAGCGCCACGCGGGGGGAGCAGTTCTTC.

The CDR3 bases are TGTGCCAGCGGTCAGCCCCAGCATTTT. This codes for CASGQPQHF. The rearrangement links TRBV19 to TRBJ1-5; no reliable D call. The CDR3 is 9 residues long. V was trimmed by 9 bases and J by 6 bases, leaving 3 bases between them. Germline V gene data show CDR1 as LNHDA and CDR2 as SQIVND (reference sequence).

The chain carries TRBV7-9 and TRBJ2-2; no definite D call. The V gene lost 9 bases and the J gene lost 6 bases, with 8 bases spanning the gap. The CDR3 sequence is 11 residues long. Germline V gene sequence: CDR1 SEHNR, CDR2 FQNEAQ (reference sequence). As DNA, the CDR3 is TGTGCCAGTACCATGCCCGGGGAGCTGTTTTTT. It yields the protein CASTMPGELFF.

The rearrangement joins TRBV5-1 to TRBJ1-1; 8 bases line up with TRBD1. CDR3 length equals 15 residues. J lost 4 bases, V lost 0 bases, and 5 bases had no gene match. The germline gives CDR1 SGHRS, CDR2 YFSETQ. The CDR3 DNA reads TGCGCCAGCAGCTTGGCCCCGACAGGGGCCACTGAAGCTTTCTTT. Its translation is CASSLAPTGATEAFF.

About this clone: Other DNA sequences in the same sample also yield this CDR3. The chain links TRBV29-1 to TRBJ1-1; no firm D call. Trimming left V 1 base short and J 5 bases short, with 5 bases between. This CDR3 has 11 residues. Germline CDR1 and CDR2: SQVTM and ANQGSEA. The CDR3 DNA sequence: TGCAGCGTTGAAGGGGTTACTGAAGCTTTCTTT. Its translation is CSVEGVTEAFF.

CDR3: CASSAVPGLAGPNEQFF. CDR3 coding DNA: TGTGCCAGCAGCGCCGTCCCGGGACTAGCGGGACCTAATGAGCAGTTCTTC. The chain joins TRBV9 to TRBJ2-1; TRBD2 agrees at 13 bases. Germline V gene data show CDR1 as SGDLS and CDR2 as YYNGEE. This CDR3 is built from 17 residues. After removal of 3 bases from V and 7 bases from J, the junction contained 10 bases not matched to a gene.

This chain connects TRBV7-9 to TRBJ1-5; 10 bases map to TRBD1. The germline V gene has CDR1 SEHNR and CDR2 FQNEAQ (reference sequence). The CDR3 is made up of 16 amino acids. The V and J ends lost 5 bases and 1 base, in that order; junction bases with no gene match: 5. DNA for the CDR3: TGTGCCAGCAGCCGGACAGGGGGGAAGAGCAATCAGCCCCAGCATTTT. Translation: CASSRTGGKSNQPQHF.

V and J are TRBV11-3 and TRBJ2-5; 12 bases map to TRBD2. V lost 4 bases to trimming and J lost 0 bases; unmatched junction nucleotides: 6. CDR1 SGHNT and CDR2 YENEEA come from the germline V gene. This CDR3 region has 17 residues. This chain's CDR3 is CASSSPGLAGNQETQYF. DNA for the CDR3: TGTGCCAGCAGCTCCCCCGGACTAGCGGGGAACCAAGAGACCCAGTACTTC.